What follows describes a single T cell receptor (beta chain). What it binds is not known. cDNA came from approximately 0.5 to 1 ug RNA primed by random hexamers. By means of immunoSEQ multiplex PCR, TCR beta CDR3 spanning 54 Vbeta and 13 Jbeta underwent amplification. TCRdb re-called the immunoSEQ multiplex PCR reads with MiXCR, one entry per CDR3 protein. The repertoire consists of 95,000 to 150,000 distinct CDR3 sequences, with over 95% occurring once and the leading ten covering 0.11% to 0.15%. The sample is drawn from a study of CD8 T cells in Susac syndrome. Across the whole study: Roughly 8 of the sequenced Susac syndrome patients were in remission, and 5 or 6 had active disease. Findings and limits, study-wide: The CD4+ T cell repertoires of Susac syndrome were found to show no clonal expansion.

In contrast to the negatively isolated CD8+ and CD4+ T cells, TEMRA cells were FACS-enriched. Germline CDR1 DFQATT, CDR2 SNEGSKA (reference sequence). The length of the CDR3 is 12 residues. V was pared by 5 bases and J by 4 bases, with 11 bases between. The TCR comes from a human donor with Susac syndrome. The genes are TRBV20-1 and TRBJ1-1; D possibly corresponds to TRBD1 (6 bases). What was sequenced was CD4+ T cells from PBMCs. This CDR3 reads CSARTGTTEAFF. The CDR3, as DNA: TGCAGTGCTCGAACAGGGACCACTGAAGCTTTCTTT.